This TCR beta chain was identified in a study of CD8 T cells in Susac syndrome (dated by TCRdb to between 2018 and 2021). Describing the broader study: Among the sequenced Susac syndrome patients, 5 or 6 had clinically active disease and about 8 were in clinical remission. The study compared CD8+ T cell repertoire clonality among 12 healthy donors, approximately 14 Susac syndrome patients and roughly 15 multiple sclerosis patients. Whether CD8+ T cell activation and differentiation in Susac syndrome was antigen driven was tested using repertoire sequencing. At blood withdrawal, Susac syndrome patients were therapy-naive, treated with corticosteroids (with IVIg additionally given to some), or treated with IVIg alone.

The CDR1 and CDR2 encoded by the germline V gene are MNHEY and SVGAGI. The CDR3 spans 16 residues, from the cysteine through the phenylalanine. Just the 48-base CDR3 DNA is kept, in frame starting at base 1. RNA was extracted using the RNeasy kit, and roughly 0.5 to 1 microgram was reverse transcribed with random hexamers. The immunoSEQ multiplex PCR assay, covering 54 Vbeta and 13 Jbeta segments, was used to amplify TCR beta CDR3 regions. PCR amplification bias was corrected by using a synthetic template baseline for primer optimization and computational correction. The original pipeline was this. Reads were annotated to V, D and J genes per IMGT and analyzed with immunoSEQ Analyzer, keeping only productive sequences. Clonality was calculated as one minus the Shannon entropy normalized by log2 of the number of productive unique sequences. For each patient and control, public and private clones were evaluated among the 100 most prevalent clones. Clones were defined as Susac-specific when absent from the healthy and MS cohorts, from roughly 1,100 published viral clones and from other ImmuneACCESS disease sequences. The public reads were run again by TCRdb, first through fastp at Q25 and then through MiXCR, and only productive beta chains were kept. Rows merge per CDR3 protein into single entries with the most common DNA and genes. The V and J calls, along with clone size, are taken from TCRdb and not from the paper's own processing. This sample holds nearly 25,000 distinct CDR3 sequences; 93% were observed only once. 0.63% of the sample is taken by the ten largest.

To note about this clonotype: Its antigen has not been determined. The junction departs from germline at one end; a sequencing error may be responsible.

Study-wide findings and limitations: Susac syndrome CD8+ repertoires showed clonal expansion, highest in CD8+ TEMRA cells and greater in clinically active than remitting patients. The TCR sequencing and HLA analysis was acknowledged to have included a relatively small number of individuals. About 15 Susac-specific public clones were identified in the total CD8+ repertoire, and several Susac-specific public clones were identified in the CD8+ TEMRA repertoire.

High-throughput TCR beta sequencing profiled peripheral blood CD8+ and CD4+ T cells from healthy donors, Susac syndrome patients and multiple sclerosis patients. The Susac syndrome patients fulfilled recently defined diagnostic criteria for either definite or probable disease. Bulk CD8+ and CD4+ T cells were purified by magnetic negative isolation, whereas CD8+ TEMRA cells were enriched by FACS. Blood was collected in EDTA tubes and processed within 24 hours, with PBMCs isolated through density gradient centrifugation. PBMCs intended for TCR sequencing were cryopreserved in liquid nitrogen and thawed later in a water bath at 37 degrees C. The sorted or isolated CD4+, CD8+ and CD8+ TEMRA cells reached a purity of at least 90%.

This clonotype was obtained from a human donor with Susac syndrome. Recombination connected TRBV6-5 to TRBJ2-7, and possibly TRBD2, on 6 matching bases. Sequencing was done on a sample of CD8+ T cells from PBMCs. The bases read TGTGCCAGCACTTACGAGGGAGTGGGGGGAGCCTACGAGCAGTACTTC. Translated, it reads CASTYEGVGGAYEQYF.